The 18 T cell receptor beta chains below all came from one sample that was sequenced in a study of T cell responses to AZD1222 COVID-19 vaccine. Clones were read by immunoSEQ multiplex PCR, and TCRdb kept only the in-frame ones, dropping some. This sample carries 150,000 or so clones, 85% to 95% of them seen once, and the ten largest clones take 0.7% to 0.9%. This sample comprised peripheral blood, obtained on day 0 of AZD1222 vaccination. Receptors originate from an adult in good health.

V usage is TRBV18 and J usage is TRBJ1-6; TRBD1 matches 8 bases. Germline V CDR1 and CDR2: KGHSH, LQKENI. Unmatched junction bases numbered 5, after V lost 4 bases and J lost 6 bases. The CDR3 loop spans 15 amino acids. CDR3 region: CASSQGQVVNSPLHF. The CDR3 nucleotides are TGTGCCAGCTCACAGGGACAGGTTGTTAATTCACCCCTCCACTTT.

The chain has TRBV7-3 and TRBJ1-6; 7 nucleotides line up with TRBD1. V trimming: 5 bases; J trimming: 7 bases; junction bases outside the gene matches: 5. This CDR3 has 14 residues. CDR1 is SGHTA, CDR2 FQGTGA, per germline. For the CDR3, the DNA is TGTGCCAGCAGCACCGGGACAGAGAATTCACCCCTCCACTTT. Translated: CASSTGTENSPLHF.

The chain is built from TRBV29-1 and TRBJ1-1, with D uncertain. This CDR3 is 11 amino acids long. Trimming cost V 5 bases and J 4 bases, with 8 bases left between them. Germline loops: CDR1 SQVTM, CDR2 ANQGSEA. The CDR3 here is CSVLEVTEAFF. The CDR3 DNA reads TGCAGCGTTTTAGAGGTCACTGAAGCTTTCTTT. The full variable domain, with the rest looked up from reference TRBV29-1 and TRBJ1-1, is SAVISQKPSRDICQRGTSLTIQCQVDSQVTMMFWYRQQPGQSLTLIATANQGSEATYESGFVIDKFPISRPNLTFSTLTVSNMSPEDSSIYLCSVLEVTEAFFGQGTRLTVV.

This rearrangement joins TRBV5-4 to TRBJ2-1; maybe TRBD2 (7 bases). V lost 5 bases to trimming and J lost 2 bases, with 17 bases between them. CDR3 length: 16 residues. In germline, CDR1 is SGHNT, CDR2 YYREEE (reference sequence). The CDR3 here is CASSFGGGVAYNEQFF. CDR3 nucleotide sequence: TGTGCCAGCAGTTTCGGAGGGGGGGTGGCCTACAATGAGCAGTTCTTC.

The chain employs TRBV19 and TRBJ1-2; D uncertain. V lost 0 bases and J 8 bases, leaving 13 bases between the germline ends. Germline assignment: CDR1 LNHDA and CDR2 SQIVND (reference sequence). The CDR3 has 14 residues. CDR3: CASSIEDSYGGYTF. In nucleotides, the CDR3 is TGTGCCAGTAGTATAGAGGACTCCTACGGAGGCTACACCTTC.

The J gene is TRBJ2-7, the V gene TRBV30; D might be TRBD1 (5 bases). Germline assignment: CDR1 GTSNPN and CDR2 SVGIG (reference sequence). The V gene lost 2 bases and the J gene lost 6 bases, with 17 bases spanning the gap. The CDR3 is made up of 14 amino acids. The CDR3 nucleotides read TGTGCCTGGAGTAGGGGCATAGGGCCGGGCGAGCAGTACTTC. This encodes CAWSRGIGPGEQYF.

This clone appeared a single time. This sequence joins TRBV6-5 and TRBJ2-7; D possibly matches TRBD1 or TRBD2 (5 bases each). V lost 6 bases, J lost 3 bases, and 18 bases lay in between. CDR1 is MNHEY, CDR2 SVGAGI, per germline. The length of the CDR3 is 15 residues. The CDR3 coding sequence is TGTGCCAGCAGCCTATCTGGGGGTAGGAACTACGAGCAGTACTTC. This sequence encodes CASSLSGGRNYEQYF.

The V call is TRBV4-3, the J call TRBJ1-6; a possible D gene is TRBD1 (5 bases). Germline CDR1 LGHNA, CDR2 YSLEER. The ends were cut back, 0 bases at V and 1 base at J, with 13 bases in the middle. The CDR3 totals 18 residues. CDR3 residues: CASSQDPSTASYNSPLHF. The CDR3 region has the DNA TGCGCCAGCAGCCAAGATCCCTCGACAGCTTCCTATAATTCACCCCTCCACTTT.

The chain links TRBV21-1 to TRBJ1-2; the listed D gene, TRBD1, was not tested against the DNA. TRBV21-1 is assigned pseudogene status. CDR3 length: 15 amino acids. The CDR3 DNA follows: TGTGCCAGCAGCAAAGAAGGGTGCAGGGTGCGGGGCTACACCTTC. It encodes CASSKEGCRVRGYTF.

The chain links TRBV5-1 to TRBJ1-3; D is perhaps TRBD1 (5 bases). CDR3 length equals 18 residues. Between the trimmed V and J ends, which lost 0 bases and 0 bases, there was a span of 16 bases. CDR1 SGHRS and CDR2 YFSETQ come from the germline V gene. CDR3 in amino acids: CASSLVGGWSRSGNTIYF. For the CDR3, the DNA is TGCGCCAGCAGCTTGGTGGGGGGTTGGTCCCGCTCTGGAAACACCATATATTTT.

The J gene is TRBJ1-1, the V gene TRBV29-1, with D perhaps matching TRBD1 (6 bases). The V gene lost 6 bases and the J gene lost 2 bases, with 16 bases spanning the gap. The CDR3 spans 14 residues. The germline V gene has CDR1 SQVTM and CDR2 ANQGSEA. The CDR3 loop is CSVNPGHLNTEAFF. Written as DNA, the CDR3 is TGCAGCGTCAATCCGGGACACCTTAACACTGAAGCTTTCTTT. Full variable domain (missing parts from reference TRBV29-1 and TRBJ1-1): SAVISQKPSRDICQRGTSLTIQCQVDSQVTMMFWYRQQPGQSLTLIATANQGSEATYESGFVIDKFPISRPNLTFSTLTVSNMSPEDSSIYLCSVNPGHLNTEAFFGQGTRLTVV.

The V call is TRBV4-3, the J call TRBJ1-4; D is possibly TRBD1 (6 bases). Germline V gene sequence: CDR1 LGHNA, CDR2 YSLEER. The ends were cut back, 3 bases at V and 0 bases at J, with 14 bases in the middle. This CDR3 has 17 amino acids. The CDR3 sequence: CASSHDRFQATNEKLFF. In DNA, the CDR3 is TGCGCCAGCAGCCATGACAGGTTCCAAGCAACTAATGAAAAACTGTTTTTT.

The chain combines TRBV6-5 with TRBJ1-4; 8 nucleotides align to TRBD1. Germline values: CDR1 MNHEY, CDR2 SVGAGI. Trimming removed 6 bases from V and 8 bases from J; junction bases left unmatched: 5. The CDR3 length is 13 residues. CDR3 in amino acids: CASRPGGREKLFF. The CDR3 nucleotides read TGTGCCAGCAGACCAGGGGGCAGAGAAAAACTGTTTTTT.

The genes are TRBV10-1 and TRBJ2-1; D ambiguous. The CDR3 covers 15 residues. Deletions cut 5 bases from V and 0 bases from J, with 11 bases between. Germline V lookup: CDR1 WNHNN, CDR2 SYGVQD (reference sequence). The CDR3 is CASSPDPLSYNEQFF. The CDR3 DNA reads as TGCGCCAGCAGTCCTGACCCTCTCTCCTACAATGAGCAGTTCTTC.

The genes are TRBV6-5 and TRBJ1-1, with 9 bases fitting TRBD1. The CDR3 is made up of 13 amino acids. In germline, CDR1 is MNHEY, CDR2 SVGAGI. V was clipped by 9 bases and J by 3 bases; unmatched bases: 5. The CDR3 DNA follows: TGTGCCAGTGATGACAGGGGGTACACTGAAGCTTTCTTT. The encoded protein is CASDDRGYTEAFF.

J is TRBJ1-1 and V is TRBV25-1; the match to TRBD1 covers 11 bases. Trimming took 3 bases from V and 3 from J; bases not matched to a gene: 3. Germline V gene lookup returns CDR1 MGHDK and CDR2 SYGVNS. This CDR3 region has 15 residues. The CDR3 DNA sequence: TGTGCCAGCAGTGATGGGACAGGGGGTCACACTGAAGCTTTCTTT. Encoded protein: CASSDGTGGHTEAFF.

The chain couples TRBV6-5 to TRBJ1-1, with D possibly TRBD1 on 5 matching bases. Germline values: CDR1 MNHEY, CDR2 SVGAGI. Trimming removed 2 bases from V and 4 bases from J, with 8 bases in between. The CDR3 runs 13 residues. DNA for the CDR3: TGTGCCAGCAGTTACATCGGGGGCACTGAAGCTTTCTTT. This codes for CASSYIGGTEAFF.

This chain links TRBV5-1 with TRBJ2-5; D gene ambiguous. The CDR3 covers 15 residues. The germline V gene encodes CDR1 SGHRS and CDR2 YFSETQ. V dropped 2 bases and J dropped 5 bases, with 16 bases sitting between them. CDR3 nucleotide sequence: TGCGCCAGCAGCTTAACCTGGGGAAGGGATGAGACCCAGTACTTC. Its translation: CASSLTWGRDETQYF. The variable domain in full, with the rest retrieved from reference TRBV5-1 and TRBJ2-5, is KAGVTQTPRYLIKTRGQQVTLSCSPISGHRSVSWYQQTPGQGLQFLFEYFSETQRNKGNFPGRFSGRQFSNSRSEMNVSTLELGDSALYLCASSLTWGRDETQYFGPGTRLLVL.